Below are 5 T cell receptor beta chains sequenced from a single sample in a study of blood T cell repertoires in COVID-19 (dated by TCRdb to 2020 to 2021). The library came from the immunoSEQ multiplex PCR assay. In its TCRdb copy, this immuneACCESS table keeps in-frame sequences only and misses some clones. Where compared with another copy, unresolved V genes explain less than half of these, and the others have no known cause. This sample is represented by 250,000 to 400,000 clones; around 88% of them were singletons. Together, the top ten hold 1.6% of the sample. Sequenced material: peripheral blood. Every receptor here comes from a woman aged 25-40 years with COVID-19, enrolled during active disease.

This chain links TRBV9 with TRBJ2-2; 8 nucleotides line up with TRBD1. This CDR3 is built from 14 residues. Germline values: CDR1 SGDLS, CDR2 YYNGEE. Trimming at V came to 3 bases and at J to 4 bases, leaving 2 bases not matched to a gene. Here the CDR3 DNA reads TGTGCCAGCAGCGACGACAGGGGCACCGGGGAGCTGTTTTTT. It yields the protein CASSDDRGTGELFF.

This clone has a single count. The genes are TRBV19 and TRBJ2-1; a possible D gene is TRBD1 (5 bases). Germline CDR1 and CDR2: LNHDA and SQIVND (reference sequence). This CDR3 has 15 amino acids. V was cut by 5 bases and J by 4 bases, with 15 bases left in between. CDR3 sequence reads: CASSSSGIRYNEQFF. CDR3 coding DNA: TGTGCCAGTAGTTCATCAGGGATCAGGTACAATGAGCAGTTCTTC. The variable domain in full, with the rest retrieved from reference TRBV19 and TRBJ2-1, is DGGITQSPKYLFRKEGQNVTLSCEQNLNHDAMYWYRQDPGQGLRLIYYSQIVNDFQKGDIAEGYSVSREKKESFPLTVTSAQKNPTAFYLCASSSSGIRYNEQFFGPGTRLTVL.

The V gene is TRBV2, the J gene TRBJ1-1; 10 nucleotides align to TRBD1. The CDR3 runs to 15 residues. J was trimmed by 2 bases and V by 5 bases; bases with no gene match: 5. Germline V gene lookup returns CDR1 SNHLY and CDR2 FYNNEI. CDR3 residues: CASSTGTGVNTEAFF. As DNA, the CDR3 is TGTGCCAGCAGTACCGGGACAGGGGTAAACACTGAAGCTTTCTTT.

The genes are TRBV5-6 and TRBJ1-1; D call uncertain. V was shortened by 3 bases and J by 0 bases, with 15 bases between the two germline ends. The germline CDR1 and CDR2 sequences are SGHDT and YYEEEE. The CDR3 is made up of 16 amino acids. For the CDR3, the DNA is TGTGCCAGCAGCTCTCTGGAGGCCGCTATGAACACTGAAGCTTTCTTT. It translates to CASSSLEAAMNTEAFF.

The chain recombines TRBV7-8 with TRBJ1-6; D is unresolved. The CDR3 sequence is 16 residues long. Germline V gene data show CDR1 as SGHVS and CDR2 as FQNEAQ. Deletions cut 5 bases from V and 9 bases from J, with 20 bases between. Here the CDR3 reads CASSPETLGSSSPLHF. The CDR3 DNA sequence: TGTGCCAGCAGCCCAGAGACACTCGGTAGTAGTTCACCCCTCCACTTT.